A single TCR beta chain is shown here with its context. Its cognate antigen is unknown. The record originates from a study of regulatory T cells in long-lasting Graves disease. Across the study: Persistent Graves' disease denoted over 5 years of antithyroid drugs plus positive TSH receptor antibodies. General study results and limits: The TCR repertoire of persistent Graves' patients was less diverse than that of newly diagnosed ones.

Germline values: CDR1 ENHRY, CDR2 SYGVKD. Losses at the gene ends were 3 bases for V and 0 bases for J; bases not matched to a gene: 7. The CDR3 extends over 18 amino acids. Sample time point: persistent/refractory GD, antithyroid drugs over 5 years with positive TRAb. PBMCs provided the RNA from which the TCR library was made. Combining iRepertoire HTBI primers with Arm-PCR of CDR3 regions, the authors built TCR beta libraries. Each CDR3 protein gets one entry after TCRdb re-called the multiplex PCR reads with MiXCR. Found here are 310,000 or so distinct CDR3 sequences, under 25% of them singletons; the top ten hold roughly 50%.

This specimen consisted of peripheral blood mononuclear cells (PBMCs), obtained when the disease was refractory, from a patient treated with antithyroid drugs. This TCR derives from a female donor with Graves disease. The J gene is TRBJ1-5, the V gene TRBV10-3; 11 positions match TRBD1. DNA for the CDR3: TGTGCCATCAGTGACTCCTTCGGGACAGGGGGTAGCAATCAGCCCCAGCATTTT. This gives the protein CAISDSFGTGGSNQPQHF.